This TCR beta chain was profiled in a study of blood T cell repertoires in COVID-19. Looking at the study overall: Samples taken during acute and convalescent COVID-19 were collected in the United States, Italy and Spain. Sample material is recorded as cDNA or gDNA derived from T cells, B-cell-depleted T cells, or PBMCs.

Original methodology: How many nucleated cells were present was estimated from reference gene primer amplification. Repertoires were generated with immunoSEQ multiplex PCR, while TCRdb's copy carries only in-frame clones and drops some. V, J and clone size are those of that table, while D and trimming were read from the DNA. The table records 90,000 to 110,000 clones, approximately 82% of them present only once. V was clipped by 5 bases and J by 4 bases; unmatched bases: 22. CDR3 length equals 21 residues. The germline V gene encodes CDR1 MDHEN and CDR2 SYDVKM. The source material was peripheral blood. The chain uses TRBV28 and TRBJ2-1, with 11 nucleotides matching TRBD2. The clonotype originates from an elderly woman with active or convalescent COVID-19. The CDR3 protein is CASSPLRGGTAGLAEYNEQFF. The CDR3 DNA sequence: TGTGCCAGCAGTCCTTTGAGGGGGGGGACGGCGGGACTAGCGGAGTACAATGAGCAGTTCTTC.